This TCR beta chain was identified during a study of T cell responses to AZD1222 COVID-19 vaccine. Broader study findings: Possibly, clonal diversity was underestimated; donors were largely white British and included more females.

This clone was counted a single time. Its antigen is not identified. Data came from immunoSEQ multiplex PCR; TCRdb stores just in-frame clones and leaves some out. Altogether about 120,000 clones are present, just over 90% being singletons, with the ten largest covering 4.5% to 6%. Analyses pooled second doses at about 4 or about 12 weeks. V lost 3 bases, J lost 8 bases, and 11 bases lay in between. Germline lookup yields CDR1 MNHEY and CDR2 SMNVEV (reference sequence). This CDR3 contains 14 residues. Sequences were derived from peripheral blood, sampled 28 days after the second AZD1222 dose. This chain links TRBV27 with TRBJ1-6, with D uncertain. This receptor was identified in an adult who received the AZD1222 COVID-19 vaccine. CDR3 nucleotides: TGTGCCAGCAGTTTTATCCCCCCCCATTCACCCCTCCACTTT. Its translation is CASSFIPPHSPLHF.